The 14 T cell receptor beta chains given below trace back to one sample, sequenced in a study of T-cell reconstitution after alpha-beta-depleted transplantation in children. Using unique molecular identifiers, the investigators prepared the TCRbeta library. In TCRdb, the PCR reads were re-called with MiXCR into one record per CDR3 protein. This table has hundreds of thousands of distinct CDR3 sequences, roughly 16% appearing once. The sample consisted of PBMCs, mostly from graft donor cells, taken 360 days after TCRalphabeta/CD19-depleted stem cell transplant. These receptors originate from a male patient younger than 18 who had a stem cell transplant for acute lymphoblastic leukemia, so the T cells may come from the graft donor.

V and J are TRBV7-9 and TRBJ2-1; TRBD2 agrees at 8 bases. CDR1 is SEHNR, CDR2 FQNEAQ, per germline (reference sequence). With V trimmed by 2 bases and J by 6 bases, 6 bases remained unmatched. CDR3 length: 15 amino acids. CDR3 region: CASSLLTGGPNEQFF. The CDR3 coding sequence is TGTGCCAGCAGCTTACTAACGGGAGGGCCCAATGAGCAGTTCTTC. Drawing the rest from reference TRBV7-9 and TRBJ2-1, the complete variable domain is DTGVSQNPRHKITKRGQNVTFRCDPISEHNRLYWYRQTLGQGPEFLTYFQNEAQLEKSRLLSDRFSAERPKGSFSTLEIQRTEQGDSAMYLCASSLLTGGPNEQFFGPGTRLTVL.

The chain recombines TRBV20-1 with TRBJ1-4; 10 bases align to TRBD1. Germline V lookup: CDR1 DFQATT, CDR2 SNEGSKA (reference sequence). The CDR3 sequence is 15 residues long. Trimming took 3 bases from V and 4 from J; bases not matched to a gene: 5. CDR3 coding DNA: TGCAGTGCTAGGACAGGGGGCGCCCATAATGAAAAACTGTTTTTT. This gives the protein CSARTGGAHNEKLFF.

The chain combines TRBV5-1 with TRBJ2-1; 13 bases match TRBD2. The CDR3 contains 20 residues. The germline gives CDR1 SGHRS, CDR2 YFSETQ. V lost 3 bases, J lost 0 bases, and 12 bases stayed unmatched. CDR3 nucleotide sequence: TGCGCCAGCAGCTACTACGGACTAGCGGGAGCCCCCAGCTCCTACAATGAGCAGTTCTTC. The encoded protein is CASSYYGLAGAPSSYNEQFF. The variable domain in full, completed from reference TRBV5-1 and TRBJ2-1, reads KAGVTQTPRYLIKTRGQQVTLSCSPISGHRSVSWYQQTPGQGLQFLFEYFSETQRNKGNFPGRFSGRQFSNSRSEMNVSTLELGDSALYLCASSYYGLAGAPSSYNEQFFGPGTRLTVL.

V and J are TRBV15 and TRBJ2-7; no clear D gene. The CDR3 is 12 residues long. Germline V gene sequence: CDR1 LNHNV, CDR2 YYDKDF (reference sequence). V lost 3 bases, J lost 3 bases, and 6 bases lay in between. CDR3: CATSRNSYEQYF. The CDR3 DNA reads as TGTGCCACCAGCAGGAACAGCTACGAGCAGTACTTC.

This clonotype was observed a handful of times. The V and J genes are TRBV29-1 and TRBJ1-5; possible D gene TRBD1, 6 bases. The V gene's germline CDR1 is SQVTM and CDR2 ANQGSEA. The V and J ends lost 4 bases and 7 bases respectively, with 11 bases between them. This CDR3 region has 12 residues. CDR3: CSVAQGGQPQHF. Written as DNA, the CDR3 is TGCAGCGTTGCACAGGGCGGGCAGCCCCAGCATTTT.

The gene calls are TRBV7-6 and TRBJ2-1; 8 bases line up with TRBD2. Germline V gene lookup returns CDR1 SGHVS and CDR2 FNYEAQ. The V segment lost 1 base and the J segment 9 bases; nucleotides outside the gene matches: 5. CDR3 length: 14 residues. The CDR3 DNA reads as TGTGCCAGCAGCTTAGAGCGGGAGTGGGGTGAGCAGTTCTTC. As protein: CASSLEREWGEQFF. Full variable domain (rest looked up from reference TRBV7-6 and TRBJ2-1): GAGVSQSPRYKVTKRGQDVALRCDPISGHVSLYWYRQALGQGPEFLTYFNYEAQQDKSGLPNDRFSAERPEGSISTLTIQRTEQRDSAMYRCASSLEREWGEQFFGPGTRLTVL.

This CDR3 reads CASSYRGDRATDTQYF. CDR3 coding DNA: TGTGCCAGCAGTTACAGGGGGGACAGGGCCACAGATACGCAGTATTTT. V usage is TRBV6-6 and J usage is TRBJ2-3, with 9 bases identical to TRBD1. The CDR3 runs to 16 residues. Germline V gives CDR1 MNHNY, CDR2 SVGAGI (reference sequence). V trimming: 2 bases; J trimming: 2 bases; junction bases outside the gene matches: 5.

The chain is built from TRBV20-1 and TRBJ1-2; D unclear. CDR3 length equals 13 residues. The germline V gene encodes CDR1 DFQATT and CDR2 SNEGSKA (reference sequence). Between the trimmed V and J ends, which lost 0 bases and 4 bases, there was a span of 9 bases. For the CDR3, the DNA is TGCAGTGCTAGAGATCGCGACATCTATGGCTACACCTTC. It encodes CSARDRDIYGYTF.

The rearrangement uses TRBV9 and TRBJ1-1; D gene uncertain. This CDR3 is built from 12 residues. Germline V gene sequence: CDR1 SGDLS, CDR2 YYNGEE. V lost 2 bases, J lost 8 bases, and 10 bases lay in between. The CDR3 is CASSVPSGEAFF. CDR3 DNA: TGTGCCAGCAGCGTCCCCAGTGGGGAAGCTTTCTTT. Supplemented by reference TRBV9 and TRBJ1-1, the full variable domain reads DSGVTQTPKHLITATGQRVTLRCSPRSGDLSVYWYQQSLDQGLQFLIQYYNGEERAKGNILERFSAQQFPDLHSELNLSSLELGDSALYFCASSVPSGEAFFGQGTRLTVV.

This chain connects TRBV27 to TRBJ1-1; TRBD1 matches at 7 bases. This CDR3 spans 17 amino acids. The germline gives CDR1 MNHEY, CDR2 SMNVEV (reference sequence). V trimming: 4 bases; J trimming: 4 bases; junction bases outside the gene matches: 15. The CDR3 DNA sequence: TGTGCCAGCAGTTCGACAGGGTGGATATTGGGGTTCACTGAAGCTTTCTTT. Protein sequence: CASSSTGWILGFTEAFF.

V is TRBV12-3 or TRBV12-4 and J is TRBJ2-5, with D possibly TRBD2 on 6 matching bases. The V and J ends lost 8 bases and 2 bases respectively, with 21 bases between them. The CDR3 covers 16 residues. The CDR3 nucleotides are TGTGCCAGCGGGCTCCCCGGCGCGCGGGGTCAAGAGACCCAGTACTTC. Translation gives CASGLPGARGQETQYF.

This sequence joins TRBV10-2 and TRBJ2-3, with D possibly TRBD2 on 6 matching bases. The CDR3 spans 16 residues. Trimming removed 3 bases from V and 1 base from J, with 14 bases in between. Germline CDR1 reads WSHSY; CDR2 reads SAAADI. CDR3 amino acids: CASSDGGTLGTDTQYF. The CDR3 nucleotides are TGCGCCAGCAGTGATGGCGGGACCCTAGGCACAGATACGCAGTATTTT.

This clonotype has only a few counts. V and J are TRBV24-1 and TRBJ2-3, with unresolved D. The CDR3 length is 12 residues. The germline V gene encodes CDR1 KGHDR and CDR2 SFDVKD. V gave up 7 bases and J gave up 2 bases, with 6 bases separating them. The CDR3 loop reads CATRGFTDTQYF. DNA of the CDR3: TGTGCCACCAGAGGGTTCACAGATACGCAGTATTTT.

The rearrangement joins TRBV5-1 to TRBJ2-1, with 8 bases aligning to TRBD2. Trimming at V came to 3 bases and at J to 1 base, leaving 9 bases not matched to a gene. The CDR3 contains 17 residues. Germline assignment: CDR1 SGHRS and CDR2 YFSETQ. The CDR3 is CASSSLFSGTSYNEQFF. The CDR3 nucleotides read TGCGCCAGCAGCTCTCTATTTAGCGGGACATCCTACAATGAGCAGTTCTTC.